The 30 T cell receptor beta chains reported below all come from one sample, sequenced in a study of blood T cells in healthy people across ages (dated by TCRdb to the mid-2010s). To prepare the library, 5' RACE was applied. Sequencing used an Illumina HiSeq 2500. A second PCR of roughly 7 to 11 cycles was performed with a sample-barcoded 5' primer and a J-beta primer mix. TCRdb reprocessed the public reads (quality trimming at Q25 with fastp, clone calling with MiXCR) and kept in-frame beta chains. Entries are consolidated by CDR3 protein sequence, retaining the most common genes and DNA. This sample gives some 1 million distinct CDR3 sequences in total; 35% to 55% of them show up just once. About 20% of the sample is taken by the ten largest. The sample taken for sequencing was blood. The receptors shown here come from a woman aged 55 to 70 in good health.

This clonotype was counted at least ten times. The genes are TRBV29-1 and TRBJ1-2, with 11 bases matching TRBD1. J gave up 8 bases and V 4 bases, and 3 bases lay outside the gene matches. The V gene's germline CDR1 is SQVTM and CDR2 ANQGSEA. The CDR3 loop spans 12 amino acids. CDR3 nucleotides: TGCAGCGTTGGGACAGGGGGCGTAGGCTACACCTTC. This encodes CSVGTGGVGYTF.

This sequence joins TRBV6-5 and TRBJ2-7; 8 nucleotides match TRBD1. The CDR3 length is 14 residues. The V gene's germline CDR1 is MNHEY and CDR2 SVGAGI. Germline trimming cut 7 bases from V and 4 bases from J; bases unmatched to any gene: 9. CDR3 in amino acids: CASKPHRGTYEQYF. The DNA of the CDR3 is TGTGCCAGCAAGCCCCACAGGGGGACTTACGAGCAGTACTTC.

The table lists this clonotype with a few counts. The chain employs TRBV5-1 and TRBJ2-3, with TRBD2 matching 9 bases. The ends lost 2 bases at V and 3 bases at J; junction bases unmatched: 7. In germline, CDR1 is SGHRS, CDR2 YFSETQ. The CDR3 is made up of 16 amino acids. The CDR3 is CASSLPSGEATDTQYF. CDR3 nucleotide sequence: TGCGCCAGCAGCTTACCTAGCGGGGAGGCGACAGATACGCAGTATTTT.

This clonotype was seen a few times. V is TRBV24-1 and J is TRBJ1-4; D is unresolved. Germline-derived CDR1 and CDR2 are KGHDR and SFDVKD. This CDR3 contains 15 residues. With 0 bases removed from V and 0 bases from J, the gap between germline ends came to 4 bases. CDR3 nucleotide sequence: TGTGCCACCAGTGATTTGATTGCAACTAATGAAAAACTGTTTTTT. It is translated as CATSDLIATNEKLFF.

As DNA, the CDR3 is TGCAGTGCTAAGGACCCCCGTTCCTACAATGAGCAGTTCTTC. Translated: CSAKDPRSYNEQFF. The rearrangement links TRBV20-1 to TRBJ2-1; D is unclear. The CDR3 extends over 14 amino acids. V was clipped by 4 bases and J by 1 base, with 11 bases between them. The germline V gene encodes CDR1 DFQATT and CDR2 SNEGSKA (reference sequence).

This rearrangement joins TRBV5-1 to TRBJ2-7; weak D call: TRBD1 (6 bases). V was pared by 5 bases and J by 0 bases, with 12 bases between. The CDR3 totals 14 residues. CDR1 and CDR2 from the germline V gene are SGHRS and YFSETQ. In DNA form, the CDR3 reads TGCGCCAGCAGTTGGGACACCGACTCCTACGAGCAGTACTTC. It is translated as CASSWDTDSYEQYF.

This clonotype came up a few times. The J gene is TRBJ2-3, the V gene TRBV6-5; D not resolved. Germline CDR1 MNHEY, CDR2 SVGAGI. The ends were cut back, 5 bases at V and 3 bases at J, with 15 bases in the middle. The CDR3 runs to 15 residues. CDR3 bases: TGTGCCAGCAGTCGACCCGGTGGTCGGACAGATACGCAGTATTTT. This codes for CASSRPGGRTDTQYF.

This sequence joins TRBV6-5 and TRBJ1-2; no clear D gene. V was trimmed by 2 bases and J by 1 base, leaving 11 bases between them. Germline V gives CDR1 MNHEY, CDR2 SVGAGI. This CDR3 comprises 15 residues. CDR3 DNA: TGTGCCAGCAGTTACCGACGTCCTGGTAACTATGGCTACACCTTC. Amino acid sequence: CASSYRRPGNYGYTF.

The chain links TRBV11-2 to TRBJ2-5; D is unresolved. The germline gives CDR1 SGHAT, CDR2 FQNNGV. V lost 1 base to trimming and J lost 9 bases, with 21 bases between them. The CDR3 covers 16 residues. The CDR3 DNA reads TGTGCCAGCAGCTTAGTGAGGACGGGCCCCCCCTTGGCCCAGTACTTC. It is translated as CASSLVRTGPPLAQYF.

The CDR3 spells CATSRNEEYSPLHF. The CDR3 bases are TGTGCCACCAGCAGAAATGAGGAATACTCACCCCTCCACTTT. The chain has TRBV15 and TRBJ1-6; D unclear. The CDR3 covers 14 residues. Per the germline V gene, CDR1 is LNHNV and CDR2 is YYDKDF (reference sequence). Trimming left V 2 bases short and J 10 bases short, with 12 bases between. Full variable domain (missing parts from reference TRBV15 and TRBJ1-6): DAMVIQNPRYQVTQFGKPVTLSCSQTLNHNVMYWYQQKSSQAPKLLFHYYDKDFNNEADTPDNFQSRRPNTSFCFLDIRSPGLGDTAMYLCATSRNEEYSPLHFGNGTRLTVT.

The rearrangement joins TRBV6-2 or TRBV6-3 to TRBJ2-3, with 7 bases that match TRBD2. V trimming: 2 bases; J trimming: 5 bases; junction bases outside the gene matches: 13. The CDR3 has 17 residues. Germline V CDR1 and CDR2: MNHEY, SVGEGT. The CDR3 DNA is TGTGCCAGCAGTTACCCCTCGGGAGGCATCCGGGGAGATACGCAGTATTTT. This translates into CASSYPSGGIRGDTQYF.

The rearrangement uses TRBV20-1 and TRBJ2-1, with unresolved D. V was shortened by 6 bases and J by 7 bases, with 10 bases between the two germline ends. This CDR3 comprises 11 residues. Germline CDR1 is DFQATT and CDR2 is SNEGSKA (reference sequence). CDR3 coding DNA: TGCAGTGCGCAGGACCATAATGAGCAGTTCTTC. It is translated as CSAQDHNEQFF.

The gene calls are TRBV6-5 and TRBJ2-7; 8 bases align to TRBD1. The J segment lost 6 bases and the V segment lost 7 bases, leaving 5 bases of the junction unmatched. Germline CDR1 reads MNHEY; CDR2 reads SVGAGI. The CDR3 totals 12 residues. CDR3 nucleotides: TGTGCCAGCAACGGACAGGGCTTCGAGCAGTACTTC. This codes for CASNGQGFEQYF.

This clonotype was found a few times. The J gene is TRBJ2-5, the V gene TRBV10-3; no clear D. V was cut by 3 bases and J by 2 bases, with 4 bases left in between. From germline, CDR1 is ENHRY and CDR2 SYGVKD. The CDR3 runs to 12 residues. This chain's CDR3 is CAISDVQETQYF. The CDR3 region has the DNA TGTGCCATCAGTGATGTGCAAGAGACCCAGTACTTC.

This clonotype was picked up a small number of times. CDR3 in DNA: TGCAGCGTTTCCAGGGAACAAGAGACCCAGTACTTC. It specifies CSVSREQETQYF. The chain joins TRBV29-1 to TRBJ2-5, with a weak D call TRBD1 (5 bases). Germline CDR1 is SQVTM and CDR2 is ANQGSEA. V gave up 5 bases and J gave up 2 bases, with 9 bases separating them. The CDR3 totals 12 residues.

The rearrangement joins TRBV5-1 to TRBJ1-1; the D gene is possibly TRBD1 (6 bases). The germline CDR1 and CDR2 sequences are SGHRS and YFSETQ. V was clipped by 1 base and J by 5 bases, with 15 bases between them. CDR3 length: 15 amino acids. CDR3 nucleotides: TGCGCCAGCAGCTTGCAGGGGCCTGGTTCGACTGAAGCTTTCTTT. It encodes CASSLQGPGSTEAFF.

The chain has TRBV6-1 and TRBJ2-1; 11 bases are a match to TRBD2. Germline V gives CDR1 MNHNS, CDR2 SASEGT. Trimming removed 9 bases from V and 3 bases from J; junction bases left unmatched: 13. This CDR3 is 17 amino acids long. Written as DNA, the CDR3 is TGTGCCAGTACCGAGTACGGGACTAGCGGATACTACAATGAGCAGTTCTTC. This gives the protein CASTEYGTSGYYNEQFF.

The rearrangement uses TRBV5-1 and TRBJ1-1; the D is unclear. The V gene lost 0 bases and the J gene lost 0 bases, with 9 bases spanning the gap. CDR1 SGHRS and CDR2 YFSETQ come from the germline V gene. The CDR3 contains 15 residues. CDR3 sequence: CASSLEGSMNTEAFF. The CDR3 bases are TGCGCCAGCAGCTTGGAGGGCAGCATGAACACTGAAGCTTTCTTT.

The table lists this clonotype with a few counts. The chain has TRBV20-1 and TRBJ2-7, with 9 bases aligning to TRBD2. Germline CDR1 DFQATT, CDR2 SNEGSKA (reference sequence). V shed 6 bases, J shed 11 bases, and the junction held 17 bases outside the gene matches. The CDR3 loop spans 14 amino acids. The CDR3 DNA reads TGCAGTGCCCACTTAGAGCCAGCGGGAGGACGAGAGTACTTC. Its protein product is CSAHLEPAGGREYF.

CDR3 region: CASSQGQGEGYEQYF. DNA for the CDR3: TGCGCCAGCAGCCAAGGTCAGGGAGAGGGTTACGAGCAGTACTTC. The chain joins TRBV4-1 to TRBJ2-7; D assignment may be TRBD1 or TRBD2 (5 bases each). Germline assignment: CDR1 MGHRA and CDR2 YSYEKL. There are 15 residues in the CDR3. V was pared by 1 base and J by 4 bases, with 14 bases between.

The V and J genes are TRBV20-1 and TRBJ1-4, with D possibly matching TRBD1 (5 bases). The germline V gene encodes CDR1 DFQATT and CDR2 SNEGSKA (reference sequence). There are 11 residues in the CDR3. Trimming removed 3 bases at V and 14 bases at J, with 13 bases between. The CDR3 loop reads CSASFQGRLFF. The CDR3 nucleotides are TGCAGTGCTAGTTTTCAGGGAAGGCTGTTTTTT.

This chain's CDR3 is CASTQRGSYTEAFF. The CDR3, as DNA: TGTGCCAGCACTCAGAGGGGCAGCTACACTGAAGCTTTCTTT. The gene calls are TRBV27 and TRBJ1-1; D may be TRBD1 (5 bases). The CDR3 runs 14 residues. CDR1 is MNHEY and CDR2 is SMNVEV in the germline V gene (reference sequence). V shed 7 bases and J shed 3 bases, with 15 bases lying between them.

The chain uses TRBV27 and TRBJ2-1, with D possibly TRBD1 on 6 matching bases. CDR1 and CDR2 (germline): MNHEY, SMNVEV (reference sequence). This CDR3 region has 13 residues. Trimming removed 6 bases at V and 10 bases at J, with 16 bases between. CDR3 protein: CASSPNRVGEQFF. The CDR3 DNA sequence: TGTGCCAGCAGCCCTAACAGGGTAGGAGAGCAGTTCTTC.

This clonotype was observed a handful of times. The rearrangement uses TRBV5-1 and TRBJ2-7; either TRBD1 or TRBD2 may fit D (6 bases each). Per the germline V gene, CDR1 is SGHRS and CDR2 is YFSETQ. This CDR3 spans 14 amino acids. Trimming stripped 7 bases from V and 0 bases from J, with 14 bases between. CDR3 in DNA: TGCGCCAGCCCACGGAGGGGGAGCTCCTACGAGCAGTACTTC. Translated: CASPRRGSSYEQYF.

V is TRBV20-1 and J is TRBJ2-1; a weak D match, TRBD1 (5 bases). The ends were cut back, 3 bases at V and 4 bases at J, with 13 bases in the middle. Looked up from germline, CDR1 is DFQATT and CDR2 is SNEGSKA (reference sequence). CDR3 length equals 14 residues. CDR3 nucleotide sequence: TGCAGTGCTAGTCATGGGGCTGGTTACAATGAGCAGTTCTTC. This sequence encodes CSASHGAGYNEQFF.

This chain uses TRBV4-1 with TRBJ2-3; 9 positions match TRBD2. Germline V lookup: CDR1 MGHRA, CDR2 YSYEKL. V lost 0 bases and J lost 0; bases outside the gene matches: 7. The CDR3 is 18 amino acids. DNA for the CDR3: TGCGCCAGCAGCCAAGAGAGAGCTAGCGGGGATAGCACAGATACGCAGTATTTT. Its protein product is CASSQERASGDSTDTQYF.

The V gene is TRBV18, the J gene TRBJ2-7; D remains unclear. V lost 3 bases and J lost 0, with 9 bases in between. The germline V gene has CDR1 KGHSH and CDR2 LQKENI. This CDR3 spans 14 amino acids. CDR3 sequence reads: CASSPMIDSYEQYF. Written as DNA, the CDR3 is TGTGCCAGCTCACCGATGATAGACTCCTACGAGCAGTACTTC.

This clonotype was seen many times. CDR3 in DNA: TGTGCCAGCAGCCGGACAGGCCCCTCAATCTACGAGCAGTACTTC. It specifies CASSRTGPSIYEQYF. V is TRBV14 and J is TRBJ2-7; 7 bases are shared with TRBD1. CDR3 length: 15 amino acids. CDR1 SGHDN and CDR2 FVKESK come from the germline V gene. V shed 4 bases and J 3 bases; nucleotides not matched to a gene: 9.

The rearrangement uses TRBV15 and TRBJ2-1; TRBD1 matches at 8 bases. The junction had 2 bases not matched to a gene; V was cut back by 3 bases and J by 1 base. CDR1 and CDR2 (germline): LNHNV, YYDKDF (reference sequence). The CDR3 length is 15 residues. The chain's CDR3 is CATSRGQESYNEQFF. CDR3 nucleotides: TGTGCCACCAGCAGGGGACAGGAGTCCTACAATGAGCAGTTCTTC.

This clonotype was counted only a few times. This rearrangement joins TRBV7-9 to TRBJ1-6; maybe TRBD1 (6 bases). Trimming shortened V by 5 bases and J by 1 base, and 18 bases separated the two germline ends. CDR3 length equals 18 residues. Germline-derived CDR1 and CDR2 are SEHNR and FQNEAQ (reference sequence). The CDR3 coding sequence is TGTGCCAGCAGCGCCGAAGGCATGAGGGGGTCCTATAATTCACCCCTCCACTTT. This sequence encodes CASSAEGMRGSYNSPLHF.